This T cell receptor (beta chain) came from a study of T cell responses to AZD1222 COVID-19 vaccine. For the study at large: Timing groups of about 4 and about 12 weeks for second doses were pooled. General study points: Seropositive AZD1222 recipients at baseline numbered only five or six. The sample set comprised mostly white British donors with more females, and clonal diversity was possibly underestimated. There were vaccine-associated CD4 TCRs across spike, dominant at 160-218 and 743-854.

V was trimmed by 1 base and J by 11 bases, leaving 14 bases between them. Looked up from germline, CDR1 is SQVTM and CDR2 is ANQGSEA. This CDR3 comprises 12 residues. Turning to this clone: Antigen: not known.

Sequencing used immunoSEQ multiplex PCR; TCRdb keeps in-frame clones, though not all of them. Found here are approximately 130,000 clones, over 75% of them singletons; the top ten hold about 9.8%. The chain joins TRBV29-1 to TRBJ1-1, with a possible D match to TRBD1 (5 bases). This specimen was peripheral blood, taken on day 0 of AZD1222 vaccination. The TCR comes from an adult in good health. CDR3 coding DNA: TGCAGCGTTGAAGGGGGGAGGGTGGAGGCTTTCTTT. It yields the protein CSVEGGRVEAFF.